This TCR beta chain is from a study of blood T cell repertoires in COVID-19. Background on the study: Samples taken during acute and convalescent COVID-19 were collected in the United States, Italy and Spain.

Germline assignment: CDR1 SGHAT and CDR2 FQNNGV. The CDR3 spans 13 residues. V lost 6 bases and J 3 bases, leaving 11 bases between the germline ends. Generated by immunoSEQ multiplex PCR, the TCRdb table keeps only in-frame clones and is missing some. The table records just under 45,000 clones, approximately 79% of them present only once. This receptor was identified in a human donor in a cohort sampled during active COVID-19. The rearrangement uses TRBV11-2 and TRBJ1-2; possibly TRBD1 for D (6 bases). The sample consisted of peripheral blood. The CDR3 reads CASSHRVHYGYTF. The CDR3 DNA reads as TGTGCCAGCAGTCACAGGGTGCACTATGGCTACACCTTC.